This is a list of T cell receptor beta chains from one sample in a study of blood T cell repertoires in COVID-19. Sequencing used immunoSEQ multiplex PCR; TCRdb keeps in-frame clones, though not all of them. The data hold 300,000 to 400,000 clones, with 80% to 90% observed a single time. The specimen sequenced was PBMCs or T cells enriched from blood (not recorded which). The receptor set was obtained from a woman in her thirties or forties with acute COVID-19. Each CDR3 is given with its conserved first and last residue. Each record gives: clone size, V gene, J gene, D gene, CDR3 DNA, CDR3 protein. A D gene is named only where the DNA matches it firmly. Rows may omit the clone size; those that give it use once, few, many or a size class.

clone size: NA; V gene: TRBV24-1; J gene: TRBJ2-2; D gene: TRBD1; CDR3 DNA: TGTGCCACCAGTGTGACGGGACAGGGGAACACCGGGGAGCTGTTTTTT; CDR3 protein: CATSVTGQGNTGELFF
clone size: NA; V gene: TRBV5-4; J gene: TRBJ2-7; D gene: TRBD1; CDR3 DNA: TGTGCCAGCAGCTGGGGGGACAGGCCCTACGAGCAGTACTTC; CDR3 protein: CASSWGDRPYEQYF
clone size: NA; V gene: TRBV7-2; J gene: TRBJ2-7; D gene: NA; CDR3 DNA: TGTGCCAGCAGACTCGACAGATCCTACGAGCAGTACTTC; CDR3 protein: CASRLDRSYEQYF
clone size: NA; V gene: TRBV3-1/TRBV3-2; J gene: TRBJ2-3; D gene: NA; CDR3 DNA: TGTGCCAGCAGCTCCCGGGGGAGCACAGATACGCAGTATTTT; CDR3 protein: CASSSRGSTDTQYF
clone size: few; V gene: TRBV2; J gene: TRBJ1-6; D gene: NA; CDR3 DNA: TGTGCCAGCAGTGATATCTTGAGCGGGGAGAATTCACCCCTCCACTTT; CDR3 protein: CASSDILSGENSPLHF
clone size: NA; V gene: TRBV2; J gene: TRBJ2-7; D gene: NA; CDR3 DNA: TGTGCCAGCCCCCCAGGGCCCCTAGGCGAGCAGTACTTC; CDR3 protein: CASPPGPLGEQYF
clone size: NA; V gene: TRBV19; J gene: TRBJ2-2; D gene: NA; CDR3 DNA: TGTGCCAGTAGACAACACACCGGGGAGCTGTTTTTT; CDR3 protein: CASRQHTGELFF
clone size: once; V gene: TRBV4-1; J gene: TRBJ2-3; D gene: NA; CDR3 DNA: TGCGCCAGCAGCCAAGCAATAGGAGGCCCTTTCACAGATACGCAGTATTTT; CDR3 protein: CASSQAIGGPFTDTQYF
clone size: NA; V gene: TRBV2; J gene: TRBJ1-4; D gene: TRBD1; CDR3 DNA: TGTGCCAGCAGTGAGACCGGGACAGGGAACGAAAAACTGTTTTTT; CDR3 protein: CASSETGTGNEKLFF
clone size: few; V gene: TRBV6-4; J gene: TRBJ2-3; D gene: TRBD1; CDR3 DNA: TGTGCCAGCAGTGAATATTCGGGCGGCAGGGGGAGAGATACGCAGTATTTT; CDR3 protein: CASSEYSGGRGRDTQYF
clone size: NA; V gene: TRBV25-1; J gene: TRBJ1-4; D gene: NA; CDR3 DNA: TGTGCCAGCAGGGGGCTGCGAGAAAAACTGTTTTTT; CDR3 protein: CASRGLREKLFF
clone size: NA; V gene: TRBV7-9; J gene: TRBJ2-3; D gene: TRBD2; CDR3 DNA: TGTGCCAGCAGCTTAACTAGCGGGGAAATTTTGACCACAGATACGCAGTATTTT; CDR3 protein: CASSLTSGEILTTDTQYF
clone size: NA; V gene: TRBV28; J gene: TRBJ1-6; D gene: NA; CDR3 DNA: TGTGCCAGCAGCCAGGGTTGGAGCTCCTATAATTCACCCCTCCACTTT; CDR3 protein: CASSQGWSSYNSPLHF
clone size: NA; V gene: TRBV19; J gene: TRBJ2-1; D gene: NA; CDR3 DNA: TGTGCCAGTACCCGAATGATCGGGGATAAGGGAAATGAGCAGTTCTTC; CDR3 protein: CASTRMIGDKGNEQFF
clone size: NA; V gene: TRBV9; J gene: TRBJ1-1; D gene: TRBD1; CDR3 DNA: TGTGCCAGCAGCGTAGCTCAGTGGGACAGGGAGACAGCTTTCTTT; CDR3 protein: CASSVAQWDRETAFF
clone size: NA; V gene: TRBV15; J gene: TRBJ1-2; D gene: NA; CDR3 DNA: TGTGCCACCAGCAGAGATTCACTTCGGGTACGGGCTAACTATGGCTACACCTTC; CDR3 protein: CATSRDSLRVRANYGYTF
clone size: NA; V gene: TRBV5-1; J gene: TRBJ2-2; D gene: NA; CDR3 DNA: TGCGCCAGCAGCGACACAGGGAGCACCGGGGAGCTGTTTTTT; CDR3 protein: CASSDTGSTGELFF
clone size: few; V gene: TRBV3-1/TRBV3-2; J gene: TRBJ1-2; D gene: TRBD1; CDR3 DNA: TGTGCCAGCAGCCCTCAGCCCCTGGACAGGGCACCCTATGGCTACACCTTC; CDR3 protein: CASSPQPLDRAPYGYTF
clone size: NA; V gene: TRBV4-1; J gene: TRBJ1-2; D gene: NA; CDR3 DNA: TGCGCCAGCAGCCAACCTCAGGGGTGGACTGGTGGCTACACCTTC; CDR3 protein: CASSQPQGWTGGYTF
clone size: NA; V gene: TRBV7-9; J gene: TRBJ1-5; D gene: TRBD1; CDR3 DNA: TGTGCCAGCAGCTCGACCCAAACGCAGGGGGCGTCACAGCCCCAGCATTTT; CDR3 protein: CASSSTQTQGASQPQHF
clone size: NA; V gene: TRBV6-5; J gene: TRBJ2-3; D gene: NA; CDR3 DNA: TGTGCCAGCAGCGGGACGGGGAGGGATACGCAGTATTTT; CDR3 protein: CASSGTGRDTQYF
clone size: NA; V gene: TRBV6-2/TRBV6-3; J gene: TRBJ1-1; D gene: NA; CDR3 DNA: TGTGCCAGCAGCAAAGGGGTGGCCACTGAAGCTTTCTTT; CDR3 protein: CASSKGVATEAFF
clone size: many; V gene: TRBV19; J gene: TRBJ1-2; D gene: NA; CDR3 DNA: TGTGCCAGTAGTAGATACGGGAGAGGGGCTAACTATGGCTACACCTTC; CDR3 protein: CASSRYGRGANYGYTF
clone size: NA; V gene: TRBV21-1; J gene: TRBJ1-4; D gene: NA; CDR3 DNA: TGTGCCAGCAGCAACAGACGGGCGGGGGGCCGTAATGAAAAACTGTTTTTT; CDR3 protein: CASSNRRAGGRNEKLFF
clone size: NA; V gene: TRBV7-6; J gene: TRBJ1-4; D gene: TRBD1; CDR3 DNA: TGTGCCAGCAGCTTATATACAGGGGGCGAGGCAACTAATGAAAAACTGTTTTTT; CDR3 protein: CASSLYTGGEATNEKLFF
clone size: NA; V gene: TRBV3-1/TRBV3-2; J gene: TRBJ2-1; D gene: NA; CDR3 DNA: TGTGCCAGCAGCCCTTCCTTAGCCGGGTACGACAATGAGCAGTTCTTC; CDR3 protein: CASSPSLAGYDNEQFF
clone size: NA; V gene: TRBV6-4; J gene: TRBJ2-1; D gene: NA; CDR3 DNA: TGTGCCAGCAGTGACGCCCAGAATGAGCAGTTCTTC; CDR3 protein: CASSDAQNEQFF
clone size: once; V gene: TRBV28; J gene: TRBJ1-5; D gene: TRBD1; CDR3 DNA: TGTGCCAGCAGGTGGACAGGGGTTCAGCCCCAGCATTTT; CDR3 protein: CASRWTGVQPQHF
clone size: NA; V gene: TRBV5-1; J gene: TRBJ1-1; D gene: NA; CDR3 DNA: TGCGCCAGCAGCTTGGCCCACAAAAACACTGAAGCTTTCTTT; CDR3 protein: CASSLAHKNTEAFF
clone size: NA; V gene: TRBV7-2; J gene: TRBJ2-7; D gene: NA; CDR3 DNA: TGTGCCAGCAGCTTAGGGCCAGGGGGAGGTTACGAGCAGTACTTC; CDR3 protein: CASSLGPGGGYEQYF
clone size: NA; V gene: TRBV27; J gene: TRBJ1-2; D gene: NA; CDR3 DNA: TGTGCCAGCAGTTTAATGGGGCAGGGCAATTATGGCTACACCTTC; CDR3 protein: CASSLMGQGNYGYTF
clone size: NA; V gene: TRBV29-1; J gene: TRBJ2-1; D gene: NA; CDR3 DNA: TGCAGCGTTGACCGCGGAAGCTCCTACAATGAGCAGTTCTTC; CDR3 protein: CSVDRGSSYNEQFF
clone size: NA; V gene: TRBV6-6; J gene: TRBJ2-1; D gene: NA; CDR3 DNA: TGTGCCAGCAGTTACTCGAGGGGAGGGGGTTACAATGAGCAGTTCTTC; CDR3 protein: CASSYSRGGGYNEQFF
clone size: NA; V gene: TRBV3-1/TRBV3-2; J gene: TRBJ1-1; D gene: TRBD1; CDR3 DNA: TGTGCCAGCAGCCCTTTACTGGGACAGAAGAACACTGAAGCTTTCTTT; CDR3 protein: CASSPLLGQKNTEAFF
clone size: once; V gene: TRBV7-6; J gene: TRBJ2-7; D gene: TRBD1; CDR3 DNA: TGTGCCAGCAGCTTAGCGGGGACAGTCTCCTACGAGCAGTACTTC; CDR3 protein: CASSLAGTVSYEQYF
clone size: NA; V gene: TRBV9; J gene: TRBJ2-1; D gene: NA; CDR3 DNA: TGTGCCAGCAGCGGGTCAGGACTCTCCTACAATGAGCAGTTCTTC; CDR3 protein: CASSGSGLSYNEQFF
clone size: NA; V gene: TRBV7-2; J gene: TRBJ1-3; D gene: NA; CDR3 DNA: TGTGCCAGCAGCCCGGGACAAAGGAACACCATATATTTT; CDR3 protein: CASSPGQRNTIYF
clone size: NA; V gene: TRBV29-1; J gene: TRBJ2-7; D gene: TRBD1; CDR3 DNA: TGCAGCGCGGCCGGGACAGGGTACTACGAGCAGTACTTC; CDR3 protein: CSAAGTGYYEQYF
clone size: NA; V gene: TRBV11-2; J gene: TRBJ2-7; D gene: NA; CDR3 DNA: TGTGCCAGCAGCTTAGATCCAGGACCAGGGCCCTACGAGCAGTACTTC; CDR3 protein: CASSLDPGPGPYEQYF
clone size: NA; V gene: TRBV12-3/TRBV12-4; J gene: TRBJ1-2; D gene: NA; CDR3 DNA: TGTGCCAGCAGTTTAAGGGGGGGCTATGGCTACACCTTC; CDR3 protein: CASSLRGGYGYTF